This T cell receptor (beta chain) was sequenced for a study of graft-versus-host responses after intestinal transplantation. The CDR3 loop spans 14 amino acids. Germline assignment: CDR1 GTSNPN and CDR2 SVGIG (reference sequence). Remarks on this clone: The junction shows a germline mismatch at one end, possibly a read error. This sample also contains other DNA sequences that code for the same CDR3.

Profiling relied on immunoSEQ multiplex PCR, and the TCRdb table lists in-frame clones only, not all of them. The sample includes about 16,000 clones, about 90% of them seen just once. The chain joins TRBV30 to TRBJ2-5; 10 bases line up with TRBD2. The source material was PBMCs, sampled roughly 110 days after intestinal transplant. The TCR sequence derives from a human patient who received an intestinal transplant, so some T cells may come from the graft donor. The chain's CDR3 is CAWRTSGMQETQYF. CDR3 bases: TGTGCCTGGCGGACTAGCGGAATGCAAGAGACCCAATACTTC.